The 17 T cell receptor beta chains below all came from one sample that was sequenced in a study of breast tumors, draining lymph nodes, adjacent tissues. Breast cancer patients provided tissue from their axillary draining lymph nodes. Each CDR3 protein gets one entry after TCRdb re-called the multiplex PCR reads with MiXCR. The profile shows about 230,000 distinct CDR3 sequences, about 32% of them singletons. Sequencing was performed on axillary lymph node tissue. The receptors here all came from a female donor with breast cancer. Some clones in this sample may be carry-over from other donors' samples.

The table lists this clonotype with many counts. This chain connects TRBV18 to TRBJ2-2, with a possible D match to TRBD1 (5 bases). The CDR3 contains 15 residues. Germline assignment: CDR1 KGHSH and CDR2 LQKENI. Deletions cut 4 bases from V and 3 bases from J, with 12 bases between. CDR3 region: CASSLPLQDTGELFF. The CDR3 DNA follows: TGTGCCAGCTCACTGCCCCTACAGGACACCGGGGAGCTGTTTTTT.

In this sample, this clonotype turned up a few times. The DNA for the CDR3 is TGTGCCAGCAGGGCACAGGGGGCGGGTCAGCCCCAGCATTTT. Amino acid sequence: CASRAQGAGQPQHF. V is TRBV6-6 and J is TRBJ1-5; 9 nucleotides line up with TRBD1. The CDR3 contains 14 residues. The V and J ends lost 6 bases and 6 bases, in that order; junction bases with no gene match: 6. CDR1 is MNHNY, CDR2 SVGAGI, per germline (reference sequence).

In its sample, this clonotype was seen many times. The chain couples TRBV11-2 to TRBJ2-7; D is unresolved. The V gene lost 2 bases and the J gene lost 4 bases, with 6 bases spanning the gap. The CDR3 has 12 residues. Germline CDR1 reads SGHAT; CDR2 reads FQNNGV. CDR3 loop: CASSLFSYEQYF. CDR3 coding DNA: TGTGCCAGCAGCTTATTCAGTTACGAGCAGTACTTC.

This clonotype was picked up many times. The junction departs from germline at one end; a sequencing error may be responsible. The chain's CDR3 is CASSFPSGRRETQHF. The CDR3, as DNA: TGTGCCAGCAGCTTCCCCTCAGGGAGAAGGGAGACCCAGCACTTC. This chain joins TRBV7-2 and TRBJ2-5; the D call may be TRBD1 or TRBD2 (5 bases each). The CDR3 consists of 15 residues. CDR1 is SGHTA, CDR2 FQGNSA, per germline.

This clonotype was recorded many times. This sequence joins TRBV19 and TRBJ2-7; the match to TRBD2 covers 9 bases. Germline V gene data show CDR1 as LNHDA and CDR2 as SQIVND (reference sequence). This CDR3 comprises 14 residues. Trimming removed 7 bases from V and 4 bases from J; junction bases left unmatched: 8. In DNA form, the CDR3 reads TGTGCCAGTAAACGGAGTAGCGGGAGTTACGAGCAGTACTTC. Translated: CASKRSSGSYEQYF.

This clonotype has at least ten counts. This chain uses TRBV5-1 with TRBJ2-2, with a tentative D call TRBD1 (6 bases). Germline V lookup: CDR1 SGHRS, CDR2 YFSETQ. The germline V and J ends were trimmed by 4 bases and 0 bases, with 10 bases remaining between them. The CDR3 totals 15 residues. CDR3: CASSLRGANTGELFF. The CDR3 DNA is TGCGCCAGCAGCCTCAGGGGCGCGAACACCGGGGAGCTGTTTTTT.

This clonotype has ten or more counts. This CDR3 fails to terminate in the conserved phenylalanine or tryptophan, so it likely reflects a read error. The V and J genes are TRBV7-2 and TRBJ2-5; 7 positions match TRBD1. Germline CDR1 reads SGHTA; CDR2 reads FQGNSA. The ends lost 5 bases at V and 4 bases at J; junction bases unmatched: 7. CDR3 length equals 14 residues. CDR3 coding DNA: TGTGCCAGCAGCCCGAGGACAGGACCAGAGACCCAGTACCTC. Encoded protein: CASSPRTGPETQYL.

This clonotype was recorded many times. This rearrangement joins TRBV19 to TRBJ2-1, with 10 nucleotides matching TRBD2. Germline CDR1 reads LNHDA; CDR2 reads SQIVND (reference sequence). The ends lost 6 bases at V and 10 bases at J; junction bases unmatched: 9. The CDR3 runs to 14 residues. As DNA, the CDR3 is TGTGCCAGTAGCAATCAGCTAGCGGGAGTCGAGCAGTTCTTC. It yields the protein CASSNQLAGVEQFF.

This clonotype was seen a few times. The gene calls are TRBV30 and TRBJ1-2; 8 bases map to TRBD1. Trimming took 3 bases from V and 6 from J; bases not matched to a gene: 15. The V gene's germline CDR1 is GTSNPN and CDR2 SVGIG (reference sequence). CDR3 length: 16 residues. CDR3 protein: CAWRPRPGQEDDGYTF. CDR3 sequence (DNA): TGTGCCTGGAGGCCCAGGCCGGGACAGGAGGATGATGGCTACACCTTC.

This clonotype was detected ten times or more. This sequence joins TRBV6-1 and TRBJ2-1, with D perhaps TRBD2 (5 bases). The V and J ends lost 4 bases and 4 bases respectively, with 17 bases between them. The germline CDR1 and CDR2 sequences are MNHNS and SASEGT. CDR3 size: 16 residues. CDR3 DNA: TGTGCCAGCAGTGCTCCTAGCAGTCGACCTTACAATGAGCAGTTCTTC. Its translation is CASSAPSSRPYNEQFF.

This clonotype was observed many times. The V call is TRBV19, the J call TRBJ2-3, with a tentative D call TRBD1 (6 bases). The length of the CDR3 is 11 residues. CDR1 is LNHDA, CDR2 SQIVND, per germline (reference sequence). Trimming pared 6 bases from V and 8 bases from J, leaving 9 bases between. CDR3 nucleotides: TGTGCCAGTAGGTGGGGGCGTACGCAGTATTTT. Its protein product is CASRWGRTQYF. The entire variable domain, with the rest obtained from reference TRBV19 and TRBJ2-3, is as follows: DGGITQSPKYLFRKEGQNVTLSCEQNLNHDAMYWYRQDPGQGLRLIYYSQIVNDFQKGDIAEGYSVSREKKESFPLTVTSAQKNPTAFYLCASRWGRTQYFGPGTRLTVL.

This clonotype showed up many times. The V and J genes are TRBV15 and TRBJ2-2; 8 nucleotides align to TRBD1. The CDR3 runs 17 residues. With 5 bases clipped from V and 0 bases from J, the junction kept 8 bases outside the gene matches. CDR1 and CDR2 (germline): LNHNV, YYDKDF (reference sequence). The CDR3, as DNA: TGTGCCACCAGCCTTAACCTGGACAGGGCGAACACCGGGGAGCTGTTTTTT. It is translated as CATSLNLDRANTGELFF.

At least ten counts were recorded for this clonotype. The V gene is TRBV6-1, the J gene TRBJ2-7; 9 bases agree with TRBD2. The ends lost 5 bases at V and 3 bases at J; junction bases unmatched: 5. Germline lookup yields CDR1 MNHNS and CDR2 SASEGT. This CDR3 contains 14 residues. CDR3 in amino acids: CASSSLAGNYEQYF. CDR3 nucleotides: TGTGCCAGCAGTTCACTAGCGGGCAACTACGAGCAGTACTTC.

This clonotype has a count of ten or more. The chain uses TRBV6-1 and TRBJ2-3; D unresolved. V was trimmed by 4 bases and J by 2 bases, leaving 4 bases between them. The germline V gene encodes CDR1 MNHNS and CDR2 SASEGT. The CDR3 runs to 12 residues. CDR3 region: CASSGFTDTQYF. The DNA for the CDR3 is TGTGCCAGCAGTGGCTTCACAGATACGCAGTATTTT.

This clonotype has a count of ten or more. This sequence joins TRBV30 and TRBJ2-3; a weak D match, TRBD2 (5 bases). This CDR3 has 15 residues. The V end lost 0 bases, the J end lost 6 bases, and 16 bases lay between the germline ends. CDR1 is GTSNPN and CDR2 is SVGIG in the germline V gene (reference sequence). Here the CDR3 DNA reads TGTGCCTGGAGTGTCCCGAGCGGACCTGCGGATACGCAGTATTTT. Translating gives CAWSVPSGPADTQYF.

This clonotype was seen many times. This chain links TRBV20-1 with TRBJ2-5, with TRBD1 identical over 8 bases. V lost 2 bases and J lost 5; bases outside the gene matches: 7. The CDR3 consists of 14 residues. CDR1 DFQATT and CDR2 SNEGSKA come from the germline V gene (reference sequence). CDR3 sequence: CSARFTGGRETQYF. CDR3 bases: TGCAGTGCTAGATTTACAGGGGGGAGGGAGACCCAGTACTTC.

This clonotype was seen a few times. The V gene is TRBV9, the J gene TRBJ1-2, with a weak D call TRBD1 (6 bases). Trimming took off 1 base at V and 4 bases at J, with 20 bases between the two ends. CDR3 length: 17 amino acids. Germline lookup yields CDR1 SGDLS and CDR2 YYNGEE. CDR3 region: CASSVSPKGHPTYGYTF. Written as DNA, the CDR3 is TGTGCCAGCAGCGTATCACCGAAGGGACACCCCACCTATGGCTACACCTTC. Filled out from reference TRBV9 and TRBJ1-2, the complete variable domain reads DSGVTQTPKHLITATGQRVTLRCSPRSGDLSVYWYQQSLDQGLQFLIQYYNGEERAKGNILERFSAQQFPDLHSELNLSSLELGDSALYFCASSVSPKGHPTYGYTFGSGTRLTVV.